The 8 T cell receptor beta chains listed next were all sequenced from one sample in a study of blood T cell repertoires in COVID-19. Measured with immunoSEQ multiplex PCR; TCRdb has only the in-frame clones, and not every one. This table holds approximately 200,000 clones, nearly 90% found once. The sequenced material came from PBMCs or T cells enriched from blood (not recorded which). The receptors were gathered from a man aged 25-45 years who had recovered from COVID-19.

This clone was seen only once. The V gene is TRBV4-1, the J gene TRBJ2-2, with 14 bases that match TRBD2. Unmatched junction bases numbered 6, after V lost 0 bases and J lost 6 bases. The CDR3 is made up of 18 amino acids. Per germline, CDR1 MGHRA and CDR2 YSYEKL. Here the CDR3 reads CASSQETSGRASAGELFF. In DNA form, the CDR3 reads TGCGCCAGCAGCCAAGAGACTAGCGGGAGGGCCTCCGCCGGGGAGCTGTTTTTT.

This chain connects TRBV14 to TRBJ1-1; D ambiguous. Per the germline V gene, CDR1 is SGHDN and CDR2 is FVKESK. With 4 bases removed from V and 6 bases from J, the gap between germline ends came to 12 bases. The CDR3 is 13 amino acids. Here the CDR3 reads CASSPWQVPEAFF. CDR3 bases: TGTGCCAGCAGCCCATGGCAAGTCCCTGAAGCTTTCTTT.

Only one count was recorded for this clone. The CDR3 DNA follows: TGTGCCAGCAGGAGGGGGTTGGGGAAAAAATACACCTTC. Its translation is CASRRGLGKKYTF. The rearrangement uses TRBV6-5 and TRBJ1-2; D is possibly TRBD1 (6 bases). With 6 bases removed from V and 11 bases from J, the gap between germline ends came to 19 bases. This CDR3 is built from 13 residues. CDR1 MNHEY and CDR2 SVGAGI come from the germline V gene.

The genes are TRBV11-2 and TRBJ1-3; tentative D call: TRBD1 (6 bases). From germline, CDR1 is SGHAT and CDR2 FQNNGV. The germline V and J ends were trimmed by 3 bases and 4 bases, with 16 bases remaining between them. There are 16 residues in the CDR3. As DNA, the CDR3 is TGTGCCAGCAGCTTGGCGTCCGGGACACCGGGAAACACCATATATTTT. Translated: CASSLASGTPGNTIYF.

This rearrangement joins TRBV7-2 to TRBJ1-6, with a tentative D call TRBD1 (6 bases). The CDR3 sequence is 17 residues long. Germline CDR1 is SGHTA and CDR2 is FQGNSA. The V gene lost 5 bases and the J gene lost 0 bases, with 14 bases spanning the gap. CDR3 coding DNA: TGTGCCAGCAGCAAAAGGACAGTAAGCTCCTATAATTCACCCCTCCACTTT. Protein: CASSKRTVSSYNSPLHF. The full variable domain, rest sourced from reference TRBV7-2 and TRBJ1-6, is GAGVSQSPSNKVTEKGKDVELRCDPISGHTALYWYRQSLGQGLEFLIYFQGNSAPDKSGLPSDRFSAERTGGSVSTLTIQRTQQEDSAVYLCASSKRTVSSYNSPLHFGNGTRLTVT.

V is TRBV3-1 (or the pseudogene TRBV3-2) and J is TRBJ1-2; D ambiguous. The CDR3 contains 13 residues. Trimming shortened V by 2 bases and J by 7 bases, and 11 bases separated the two germline ends. CDR1 is LGHDT, CDR2 YNNKEL, per germline (reference sequence). This CDR3 reads CASSQTTAGGYTF. The CDR3 nucleotides are TGTGCCAGCAGCCAAACCACGGCGGGTGGCTACACCTTC.

To note about this clone: Distinct nucleotide sequences in the sample also encode this CDR3. The V and J genes are TRBV2 and TRBJ2-1, with no clear D. Germline CDR1 reads SNHLY; CDR2 reads FYNNEI. Trimming removed 6 bases at V and 6 bases at J, with 3 bases between. CDR3 size: 10 residues. The chain's CDR3 is CASSLNEQFF. As DNA, the CDR3 is TGTGCCAGCAGCCTCAATGAGCAGTTCTTC.

The rearrangement joins TRBV30 to TRBJ1-1; perhaps TRBD1 as D (5 bases). Germline-derived CDR1 and CDR2 are GTSNPN and SVGIG (reference sequence). The V and J ends lost 2 bases and 0 bases respectively, with 16 bases between them. There are 16 residues in the CDR3. CDR3 protein: CAWSKRQTRMNTEAFF. The CDR3 DNA reads as TGTGCCTGGAGTAAACGACAGACTAGAATGAACACTGAAGCTTTCTTT.